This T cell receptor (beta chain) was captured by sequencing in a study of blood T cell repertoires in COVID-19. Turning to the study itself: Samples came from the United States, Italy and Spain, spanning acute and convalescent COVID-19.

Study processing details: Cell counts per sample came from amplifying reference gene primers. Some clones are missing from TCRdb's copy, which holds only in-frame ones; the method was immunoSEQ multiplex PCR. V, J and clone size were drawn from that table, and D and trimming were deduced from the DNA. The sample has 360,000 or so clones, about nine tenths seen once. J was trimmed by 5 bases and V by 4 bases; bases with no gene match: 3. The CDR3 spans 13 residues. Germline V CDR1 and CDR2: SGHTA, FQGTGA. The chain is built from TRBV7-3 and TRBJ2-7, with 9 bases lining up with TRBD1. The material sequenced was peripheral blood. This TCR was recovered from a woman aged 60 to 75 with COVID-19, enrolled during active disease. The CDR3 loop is CASSWTGADEQYF. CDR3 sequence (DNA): TGTGCCAGCAGCTGGACAGGGGCGGACGAGCAGTACTTC.